A selection of T cell receptor beta chains follows, all from one sample in a study of blood T cells in healthy people across ages. From the 5' RACE reads, TCRdb called clonotypes with MiXCR, one entry per CDR3 protein. The sample includes approximately 1.5 million distinct CDR3 sequences, about 45% seen only once; the top ten take around 4%. Sequencing was done on a sample of blood. All receptors derive from a woman between 18 and 29 years old in good health. Each CDR3 is given with its conserved first and last residue. D genes are given only for firm matches. For some rows the clone size is stated as once, few or many, or as a class when expanded; others skip it.

J gene: TRBJ2-7; D gene: TRBD2; V gene: TRBV4-3; clone size: -; CDR3 protein: CASRQEWGASGGTYEQYF; CDR3 DNA: TGCGCCAGCAGACAAGAATGGGGGGCTAGCGGGGGGACCTACGAGCAGTACTTC
J gene: TRBJ1-2; D gene: TRBD1; V gene: TRBV2; clone size: -; CDR3 protein: CASSRTGMTYGYTF; CDR3 DNA: TGTGCCAGCAGTCGGACAGGGATGACCTATGGCTACACCTTC
J gene: TRBJ2-7; D gene: TRBD2; V gene: TRBV10-3; clone size: -; CDR3 protein: CAISASGYEQYF; CDR3 DNA: TGTGCCATCAGTGCTAGCGGATACGAGCAGTACTTC
J gene: TRBJ1-5; D gene: -; V gene: TRBV20-1; clone size: few; CDR3 protein: CSARARGSNQPQHF; CDR3 DNA: TGCAGTGCTAGAGCCAGGGGTAGCAATCAGCCCCAGCATTTT
J gene: TRBJ1-2; D gene: TRBD1; V gene: TRBV25-1; clone size: -; CDR3 protein: CASSETGRLGYGYTF; CDR3 DNA: TGTGCCAGCAGTGAGACAGGGAGGTTGGGCTATGGCTACACCTTC
J gene: TRBJ2-1; D gene: TRBD2; V gene: TRBV4-1; clone size: -; CDR3 protein: CASSQVPAGFYEQFF; CDR3 DNA: TGCGCCAGCAGCCAAGTCCCAGCGGGATTCTATGAGCAGTTCTTC
J gene: TRBJ2-3; D gene: TRBD1; V gene: TRBV10-3; clone size: few; CDR3 protein: CAISETLIRTGLFTDTQYF; CDR3 DNA: TGTGCCATCAGTGAGACCCTAATTAGGACAGGGCTGTTCACAGATACGCAGTATTTT
J gene: TRBJ2-3; D gene: TRBD2; V gene: TRBV7-2; clone size: few; CDR3 protein: CATRPGLANTDTQYF; CDR3 DNA: TGTGCCACAAGACCGGGACTAGCGAACACAGATACGCAGTATTTT
J gene: TRBJ1-2; D gene: TRBD1; V gene: TRBV27; clone size: few; CDR3 protein: CASSFGAGGYGYTF; CDR3 DNA: TGTGCCAGCAGTTTTGGGGCAGGGGGTTATGGCTACACCTTC
J gene: TRBJ2-7; D gene: -; V gene: TRBV6-2/TRBV6-3; clone size: -; CDR3 protein: CASSYQESGNEQYF; CDR3 DNA: TGTGCCAGCAGTTATCAGGAAAGCGGCAACGAGCAGTACTTC
J gene: TRBJ2-1; D gene: -; V gene: TRBV9; clone size: -; CDR3 protein: CASSVWAGSNNEQFF; CDR3 DNA: TGTGCCAGCAGCGTATGGGCGGGGTCAAACAATGAGCAGTTCTTC
J gene: TRBJ2-7; D gene: -; V gene: TRBV28; clone size: -; CDR3 protein: CASSFGFPPDEQYF; CDR3 DNA: TGTGCCAGCAGTTTTGGGTTTCCCCCCGACGAGCAGTACTTC
J gene: TRBJ2-3; D gene: TRBD1; V gene: TRBV7-6; clone size: -; CDR3 protein: CASSLGTGLNTRYF; CDR3 DNA: TGTGCCAGCAGCCTGGGGACAGGGCTAAATACGCGGTATTTT
J gene: TRBJ1-6; D gene: -; V gene: TRBV6-6; clone size: -; CDR3 protein: CASSYSFLSSYNSPLHF; CDR3 DNA: TGTGCCAGCAGTTACTCCTTCCTGAGCTCCTATAATTCACCCCTCCACTTT
J gene: TRBJ1-1; D gene: TRBD1; V gene: TRBV20-1; clone size: -; CDR3 protein: CSARDLGQGGVTEAFF; CDR3 DNA: TGCAGTGCTAGAGATTTAGGACAGGGAGGAGTGACTGAAGCTTTCTTT
J gene: TRBJ1-1; D gene: -; V gene: TRBV29-1; clone size: -; CDR3 protein: CSVRAEAFF; CDR3 DNA: TGCAGCGTTAGGGCTGAAGCTTTCTTT
J gene: TRBJ1-1; D gene: -; V gene: TRBV7-9; clone size: -; CDR3 protein: CASSPTVGTEAFF; CDR3 DNA: TGTGCCAGCAGCCCGACGGTGGGAACTGAAGCTTTCTTT
J gene: TRBJ2-3; D gene: -; V gene: TRBV12-3/TRBV12-4; clone size: few; CDR3 protein: CASSPYIQLTDTQYF; CDR3 DNA: TGTGCCAGCAGTCCTTATATTCAGCTCACAGATACGCAGTATTTT
J gene: TRBJ1-5; D gene: -; V gene: TRBV18; clone size: -; CDR3 protein: CASSPVEGKQPQHF; CDR3 DNA: TGTGCCAGCTCACCAGTAGAAGGGAAACAGCCCCAGCATTTT
J gene: TRBJ2-6; D gene: -; V gene: TRBV9; clone size: -; CDR3 protein: CASSDGTGANVLTF; CDR3 DNA: TGTGCCAGCAGCGATGGGACAGGGGCCAACGTCCTGACTTTC
J gene: TRBJ2-1; D gene: -; V gene: TRBV20-1; clone size: -; CDR3 protein: CSAELRLEINNEQFF; CDR3 DNA: TGCAGTGCAGAGCTCCGACTAGAGATCAACAATGAGCAGTTCTTC
J gene: TRBJ1-6; D gene: TRBD1; V gene: TRBV29-1; clone size: -; CDR3 protein: CSATGQGGSPLHF; CDR3 DNA: TGCAGCGCAACGGGACAGGGAGGTTCACCCCTCCACTTT
J gene: TRBJ2-1; D gene: TRBD2; V gene: TRBV11-3; clone size: few; CDR3 protein: CASSLSRGDYNEQFF; CDR3 DNA: TGTGCCAGCAGCTTATCGCGGGGGGATTACAATGAGCAGTTCTTC
J gene: TRBJ2-7; D gene: -; V gene: TRBV7-9; clone size: -; CDR3 protein: CASRPGDKGPYEQYF; CDR3 DNA: TGTGCCAGCCGGCCGGGGGACAAGGGACCCTACGAGCAGTACTTC
J gene: TRBJ1-2; D gene: -; V gene: TRBV12-3/TRBV12-4; clone size: -; CDR3 protein: CASSPGGDRPNYYGYTF; CDR3 DNA: TGTGCCAGCAGCCCAGGTGGAGACAGGCCTAATTACTATGGCTACACCTTC
J gene: TRBJ1-5; D gene: -; V gene: TRBV9; clone size: few; CDR3 protein: CASSDNARDILPQHF; CDR3 DNA: TGTGCCAGCAGCGACAATGCACGGGACATACTGCCCCAGCATTTT
J gene: TRBJ2-5; D gene: -; V gene: TRBV10-3; clone size: many; CDR3 protein: CAISDPNARARTQYF; CDR3 DNA: TGTGCCATCAGTGACCCCAATGCGCGGGCAAGGACCCAGTACTTC
J gene: TRBJ2-1; D gene: -; V gene: TRBV7-9; clone size: -; CDR3 protein: CASSPGRGGNVYNEQFF; CDR3 DNA: TGTGCCAGCAGCCCAGGTAGGGGCGGCAATGTGTACAATGAGCAGTTCTTC
J gene: TRBJ2-1; D gene: -; V gene: TRBV6-1; clone size: few; CDR3 protein: CASSNPPRDEQFF; CDR3 DNA: TGTGCCAGCAGCAACCCCCCTAGGGATGAGCAGTTCTTC
J gene: TRBJ1-2; D gene: -; V gene: TRBV30; clone size: -; CDR3 protein: CAWSVGQKYGYTF; CDR3 DNA: TGTGCCTGGAGTGTTGGCCAGAAGTATGGCTACACCTTC
J gene: TRBJ2-1; D gene: TRBD1; V gene: TRBV27; clone size: few; CDR3 protein: CASSLSGTGAYNEQFF; CDR3 DNA: TGTGCCAGCAGTTTATCCGGGACAGGAGCCTACAATGAGCAGTTCTTC
J gene: TRBJ2-1; D gene: -; V gene: TRBV7-9; clone size: -; CDR3 protein: CASSSWDGSYNEQFF; CDR3 DNA: TGTGCCAGCAGCAGCTGGGACGGATCCTACAATGAGCAGTTCTTC
J gene: TRBJ2-7; D gene: TRBD1; V gene: TRBV9; clone size: few; CDR3 protein: CASSETGTGSYEQYF; CDR3 DNA: TGTGCCAGCAGCGAAACCGGGACAGGGTCCTACGAGCAGTACTTC
J gene: TRBJ1-1; D gene: -; V gene: TRBV29-1; clone size: -; CDR3 protein: CSVDTTHTEAFF; CDR3 DNA: TGCAGCGTTGACACCACCCACACTGAAGCTTTCTTT
J gene: TRBJ2-7; D gene: -; V gene: TRBV4-1; clone size: -; CDR3 protein: CASRFADSSYEQYF; CDR3 DNA: TGCGCCAGCCGTTTCGCGGACAGTTCCTACGAGCAGTACTTC
J gene: TRBJ2-1; D gene: TRBD2; V gene: TRBV12-5; clone size: -; CDR3 protein: CAGGRLAGLGNEQFF; CDR3 DNA: TGTGCTGGTGGACGACTAGCGGGGCTCGGGAATGAGCAGTTCTTC
J gene: TRBJ2-1; D gene: -; V gene: TRBV4-3; clone size: few; CDR3 protein: CASSPQPLVLDEQFF; CDR3 DNA: TGCGCCAGCAGCCCCCAACCGTTAGTTTTGGATGAGCAGTTCTTC
J gene: TRBJ1-5; D gene: TRBD1; V gene: TRBV7-9; clone size: -; CDR3 protein: CASSSSGTGVRNQPQHF; CDR3 DNA: TGTGCCAGCAGCTCCTCCGGGACAGGCGTTCGCAATCAGCCCCAGCATTTT
J gene: TRBJ1-2; D gene: -; V gene: TRBV30; clone size: few; CDR3 protein: CASREGGNYYGYTF; CDR3 DNA: TGTGCCTCCCGGGAGGGCGGAAATTACTATGGCTACACCTTC
J gene: TRBJ2-7; D gene: -; V gene: TRBV4-1; clone size: -; CDR3 protein: CASSPSRLGSEQYF; CDR3 DNA: TGCGCCAGCAGCCCCAGCCGGCTCGGGAGCGAGCAGTACTTC
J gene: TRBJ1-1; D gene: -; V gene: TRBV3-1; clone size: -; CDR3 protein: CASSHPGRGGMNTEAFF; CDR3 DNA: TGTGCCAGCAGCCACCCGGGCCGGGGGGGAATGAACACTGAAGCTTTCTTT
J gene: TRBJ2-1; D gene: TRBD2; V gene: TRBV27; clone size: few; CDR3 protein: CASRSPGLVSIGSYNEQFF; CDR3 DNA: TGTGCCAGCAGGTCACCGGGACTAGTATCAATAGGCTCCTACAATGAGCAGTTCTTC
J gene: TRBJ1-1; D gene: -; V gene: TRBV2; clone size: once; CDR3 protein: CASSETPYRNTEAFF; CDR3 DNA: TGTGCCAGCAGTGAGACTCCTTATCGGAACACTGAAGCTTTCTTT
J gene: TRBJ1-5; D gene: TRBD1; V gene: TRBV20-1; clone size: -; CDR3 protein: CSARGGTASNQPQHF; CDR3 DNA: TGCAGTGCTAGAGGAGGGACAGCTAGCAATCAGCCCCAGCATTTT
J gene: TRBJ1-1; D gene: -; V gene: TRBV7-2; clone size: -; CDR3 protein: CASSRARNTEAFF; CDR3 DNA: TGTGCCAGCAGCCGAGCCAGGAACACTGAAGCTTTCTTT